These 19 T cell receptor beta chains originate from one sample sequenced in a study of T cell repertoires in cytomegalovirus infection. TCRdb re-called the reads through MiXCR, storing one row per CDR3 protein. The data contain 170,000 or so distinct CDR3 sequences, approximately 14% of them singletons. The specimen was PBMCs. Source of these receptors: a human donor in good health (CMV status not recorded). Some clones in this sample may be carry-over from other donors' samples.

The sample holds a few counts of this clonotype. The CDR3 DNA reads as TGTGCCAGCAGATCGCATTATGGCTACACCTTC. Residues: CASRSHYGYTF. The V call is TRBV28, the J call TRBJ1-2; the D is unclear. V dropped 6 bases and J dropped 5 bases, with 7 bases sitting between them. CDR1 is MDHEN and CDR2 is SYDVKM in the germline V gene. The CDR3 has 11 residues.

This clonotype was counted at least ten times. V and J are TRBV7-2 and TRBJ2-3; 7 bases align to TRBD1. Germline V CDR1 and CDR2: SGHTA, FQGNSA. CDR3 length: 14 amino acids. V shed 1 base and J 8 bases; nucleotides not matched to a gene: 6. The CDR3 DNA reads TGTGCCAGCAGCTTAGTACAGGGGAGCGGTACGCAGTATTTT. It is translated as CASSLVQGSGTQYF.

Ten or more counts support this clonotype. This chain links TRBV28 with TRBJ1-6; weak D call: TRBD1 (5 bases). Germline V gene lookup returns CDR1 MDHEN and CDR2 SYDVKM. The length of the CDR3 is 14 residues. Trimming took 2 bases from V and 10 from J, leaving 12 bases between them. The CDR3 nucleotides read TGTGCCAGCAGTTTAAAAGGCTGGGGGTCACCCCTCCACTTT. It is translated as CASSLKGWGSPLHF. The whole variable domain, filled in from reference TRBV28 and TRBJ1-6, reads DVKVTQSSRYLVKRTGEKVFLECVQDMDHENMFWYRQDPGLGLRLIYFSYDVKMKEKGDIPEGYSVSREKKERFSLILESASTNQTSMYLCASSLKGWGSPLHFGNGTRLTVT.

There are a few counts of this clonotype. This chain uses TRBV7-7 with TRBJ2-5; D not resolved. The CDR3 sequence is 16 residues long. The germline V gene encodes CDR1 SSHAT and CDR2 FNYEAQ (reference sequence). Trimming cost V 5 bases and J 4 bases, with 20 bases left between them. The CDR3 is CASSPQVPGWGETQYF. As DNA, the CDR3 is TGTGCCAGCAGCCCGCAGGTGCCGGGTTGGGGAGAGACCCAGTACTTC.

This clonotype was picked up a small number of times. CDR3 protein: CASSLTATNEKLFF. CDR3 DNA sequence: TGTGCCAGCAGCCTGACAGCAACTAATGAAAAACTGTTTTTT. The chain couples TRBV12-3 or TRBV12-4 to TRBJ1-4; a weak D match, TRBD1 (5 bases). CDR3 size: 14 residues. The V gene lost 6 bases and the J gene lost 0 bases, with 8 bases spanning the gap.

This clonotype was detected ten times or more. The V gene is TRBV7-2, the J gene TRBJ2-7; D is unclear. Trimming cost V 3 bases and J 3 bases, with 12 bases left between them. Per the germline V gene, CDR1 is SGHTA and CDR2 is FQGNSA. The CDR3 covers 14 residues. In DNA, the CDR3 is TGTGCCAGCAGCTTCCTCGACTTCGACTACGAGCAGTACTTC. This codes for CASSFLDFDYEQYF. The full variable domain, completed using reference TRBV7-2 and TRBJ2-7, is GAGVSQSPSNKVTEKGKDVELRCDPISGHTALYWYRQSLGQGLEFLIYFQGNSAPDKSGLPSDRFSAERTGGSVSTLTIQRTQQEDSAVYLCASSFLDFDYEQYFGPGTRLTVT.

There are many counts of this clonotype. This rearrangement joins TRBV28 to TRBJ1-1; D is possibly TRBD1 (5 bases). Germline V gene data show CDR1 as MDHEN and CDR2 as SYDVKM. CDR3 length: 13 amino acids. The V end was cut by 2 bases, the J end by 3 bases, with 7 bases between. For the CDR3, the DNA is TGTGCCAGCAGTTTAGTGGGGGACACTGAAGCTTTCTTT. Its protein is CASSLVGDTEAFF.

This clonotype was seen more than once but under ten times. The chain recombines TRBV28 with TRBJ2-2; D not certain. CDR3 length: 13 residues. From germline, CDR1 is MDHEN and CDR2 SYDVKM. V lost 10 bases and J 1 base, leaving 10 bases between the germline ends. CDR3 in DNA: TGTGCCATCCTAGACCTGAACACCGGGGAGCTGTTTTTT. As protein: CAILDLNTGELFF.

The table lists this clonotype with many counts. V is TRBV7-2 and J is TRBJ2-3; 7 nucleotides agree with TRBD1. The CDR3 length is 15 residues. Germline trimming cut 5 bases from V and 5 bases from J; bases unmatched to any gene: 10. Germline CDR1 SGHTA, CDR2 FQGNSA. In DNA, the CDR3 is TGTGCCAGCAGCCCTTTTCGACAGGGTCAAGATACGCAGTATTTT. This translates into CASSPFRQGQDTQYF.

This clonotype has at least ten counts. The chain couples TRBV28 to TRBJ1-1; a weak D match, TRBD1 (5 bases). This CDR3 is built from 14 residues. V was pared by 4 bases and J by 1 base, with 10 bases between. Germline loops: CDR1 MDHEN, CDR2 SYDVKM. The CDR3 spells CASSSQGANTEAFF. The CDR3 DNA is TGTGCCAGCAGTTCCCAGGGAGCGAACACTGAAGCTTTCTTT.

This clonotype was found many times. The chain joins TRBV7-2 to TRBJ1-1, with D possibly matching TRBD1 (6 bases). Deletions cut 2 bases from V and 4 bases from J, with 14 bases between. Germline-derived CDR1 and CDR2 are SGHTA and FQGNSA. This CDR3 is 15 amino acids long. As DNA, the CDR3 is TGTGCCAGCAGCTTAAGGACGGGGGCAGGCACTGAAGCTTTCTTT. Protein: CASSLRTGAGTEAFF.

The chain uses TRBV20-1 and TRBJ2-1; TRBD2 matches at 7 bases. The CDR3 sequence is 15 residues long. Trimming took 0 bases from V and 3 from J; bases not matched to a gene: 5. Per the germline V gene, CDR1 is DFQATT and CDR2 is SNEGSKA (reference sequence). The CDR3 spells CSARDWAGVYNEQFF. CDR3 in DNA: TGCAGTGCTAGAGATTGGGCGGGAGTCTACAATGAGCAGTTCTTC.

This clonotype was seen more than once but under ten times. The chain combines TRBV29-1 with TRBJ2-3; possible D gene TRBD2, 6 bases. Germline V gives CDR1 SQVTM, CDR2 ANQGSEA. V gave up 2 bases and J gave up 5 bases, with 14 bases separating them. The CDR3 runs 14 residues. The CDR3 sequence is CSVEQGRRGDTQYF. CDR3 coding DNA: TGCAGCGTTGAACAAGGCCGGCGGGGAGATACGCAGTATTTT.

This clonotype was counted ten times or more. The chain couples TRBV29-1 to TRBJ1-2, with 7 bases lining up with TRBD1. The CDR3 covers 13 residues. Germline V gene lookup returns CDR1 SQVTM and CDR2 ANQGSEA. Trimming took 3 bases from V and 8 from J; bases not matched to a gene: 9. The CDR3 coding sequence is TGCAGCGTTGATGGGCCGACAGGGAGAGGCTACACCTTC. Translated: CSVDGPTGRGYTF.

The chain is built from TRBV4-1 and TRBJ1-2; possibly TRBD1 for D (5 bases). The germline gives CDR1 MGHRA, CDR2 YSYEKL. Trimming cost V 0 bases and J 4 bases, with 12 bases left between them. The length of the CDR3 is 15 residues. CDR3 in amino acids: CASSQDTRESYGYTF. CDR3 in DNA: TGCGCCAGCAGCCAAGATACCAGGGAATCCTATGGCTACACCTTC.

The CDR3 is CASSLSGQGRNSPLHF. CDR3 DNA: TGCGCCAGCAGCTTGTCCGGACAGGGGAGAAATTCACCCCTCCACTTT. The chain recombines TRBV5-1 with TRBJ1-6; TRBD1 matches at 9 bases. Germline V lookup: CDR1 SGHRS, CDR2 YFSETQ. With V trimmed by 1 base and J by 7 bases, 6 bases remained unmatched. There are 16 residues in the CDR3.

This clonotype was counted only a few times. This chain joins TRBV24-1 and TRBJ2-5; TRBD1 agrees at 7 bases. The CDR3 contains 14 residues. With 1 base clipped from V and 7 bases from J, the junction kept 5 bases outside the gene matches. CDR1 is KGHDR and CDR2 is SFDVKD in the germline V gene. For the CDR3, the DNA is TGTGCCACCAGTGATTTCCGACAGGGTCCGACCCAGTACTTC. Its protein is CATSDFRQGPTQYF.

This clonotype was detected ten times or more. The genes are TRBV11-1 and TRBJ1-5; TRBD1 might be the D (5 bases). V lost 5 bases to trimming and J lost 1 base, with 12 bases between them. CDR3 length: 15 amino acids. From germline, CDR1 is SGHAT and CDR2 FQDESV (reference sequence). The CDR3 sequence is CASSPSGGSNQPQHF. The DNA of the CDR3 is TGTGCCAGCAGCCCTTCCGGGGGGAGCAATCAGCCCCAGCATTTT.

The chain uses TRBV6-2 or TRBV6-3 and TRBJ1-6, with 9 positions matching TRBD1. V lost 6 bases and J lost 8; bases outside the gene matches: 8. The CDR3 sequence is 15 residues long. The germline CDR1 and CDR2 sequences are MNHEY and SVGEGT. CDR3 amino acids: CASRTDRGTDSPLHF. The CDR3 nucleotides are TGTGCCAGCAGAACTGACAGGGGGACTGATTCACCCCTCCACTTT.